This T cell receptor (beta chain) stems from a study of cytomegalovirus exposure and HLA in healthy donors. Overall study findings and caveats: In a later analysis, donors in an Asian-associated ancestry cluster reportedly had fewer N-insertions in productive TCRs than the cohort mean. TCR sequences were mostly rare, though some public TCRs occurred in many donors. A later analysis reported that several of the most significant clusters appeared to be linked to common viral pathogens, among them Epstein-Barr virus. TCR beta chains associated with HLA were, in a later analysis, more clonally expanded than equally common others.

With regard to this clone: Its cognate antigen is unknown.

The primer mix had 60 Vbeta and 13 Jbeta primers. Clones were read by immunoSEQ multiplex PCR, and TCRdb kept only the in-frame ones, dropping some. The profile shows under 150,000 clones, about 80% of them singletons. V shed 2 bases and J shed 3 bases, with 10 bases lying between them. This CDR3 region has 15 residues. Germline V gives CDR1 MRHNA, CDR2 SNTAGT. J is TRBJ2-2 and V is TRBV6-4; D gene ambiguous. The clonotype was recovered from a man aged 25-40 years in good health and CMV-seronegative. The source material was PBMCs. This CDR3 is CASSDAGGDTGELFF. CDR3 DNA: TGTGCCAGCAGTGACGCTGGCGGAGACACCGGGGAGCTGTTTTTT.